The sequence of this T cell receptor beta chain was determined in a study of cytomegalovirus exposure and HLA in healthy donors. Overall study results and limits: Previously analyzed data showed that most TCR beta V segments were productive at a frequency of about 90% or about 30%.

Healthy bone marrow donors made up the donors. Regarding this clone: Its target is not known.

PCR primers comprised 60 Vbeta and 13 Jbeta primers. Produced via immunoSEQ multiplex PCR; TCRdb's table is partial and in-frame only. The table has approximately 33,000 clones, 45% to 55% seen once. Germline-derived CDR1 and CDR2 are MDHEN and SYDVKM. The junction had 4 bases not matched to a gene; V was cut back by 6 bases and J by 1 base. This CDR3 comprises 15 residues. Sequenced: PBMCs. The TCR comes from a woman aged 35 to 49 in good health and CMV-seropositive. This chain joins TRBV28 and TRBJ1-5; 9 nucleotides agree with TRBD1. As DNA, the CDR3 is TGTGCCAGCAGCCTACAGGGGGCAAGCAATCAGCCCCAGCATTTT. This gives the protein CASSLQGASNQPQHF.